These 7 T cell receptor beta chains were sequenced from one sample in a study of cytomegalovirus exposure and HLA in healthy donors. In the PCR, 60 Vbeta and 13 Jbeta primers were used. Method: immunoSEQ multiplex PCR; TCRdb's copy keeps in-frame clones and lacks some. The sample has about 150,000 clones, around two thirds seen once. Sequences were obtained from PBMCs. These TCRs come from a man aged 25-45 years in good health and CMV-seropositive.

Written as DNA, the CDR3 is TGCGCCAGCAGCCAACCGACTAGCGGGAACTACGAGCAGTACTTC. Its protein product is CASSQPTSGNYEQYF. The gene calls are TRBV4-1 and TRBJ2-7; 11 positions agree with TRBD2. The CDR3 has 15 residues. CDR1 and CDR2 from the germline V gene are MGHRA and YSYEKL. After removal of 2 bases from V and 3 bases from J, the junction contained 3 bases not matched to a gene.

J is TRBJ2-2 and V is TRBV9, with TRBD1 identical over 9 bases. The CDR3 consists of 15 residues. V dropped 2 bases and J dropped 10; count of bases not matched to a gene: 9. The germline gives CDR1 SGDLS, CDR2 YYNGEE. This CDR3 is CASSVEGTGMAELFF. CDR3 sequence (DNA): TGTGCCAGCAGCGTCGAGGGGACAGGGATGGCGGAGCTGTTTTTT.

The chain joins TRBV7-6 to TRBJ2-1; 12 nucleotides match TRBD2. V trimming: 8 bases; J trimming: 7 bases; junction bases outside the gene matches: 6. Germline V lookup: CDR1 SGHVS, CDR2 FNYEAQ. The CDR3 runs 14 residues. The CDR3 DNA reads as TGTGCCAGCGGACCGACTAGCGGGAGAAATGAGCAGTTCTTC. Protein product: CASGPTSGRNEQFF.

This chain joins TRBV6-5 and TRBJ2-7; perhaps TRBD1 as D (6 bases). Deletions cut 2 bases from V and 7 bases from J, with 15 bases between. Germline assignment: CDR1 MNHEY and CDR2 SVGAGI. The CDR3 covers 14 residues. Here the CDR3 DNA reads TGTGCCAGCAGTTACGACCCAGGGGCTTCGGAGCAGTACTTC. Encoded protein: CASSYDPGASEQYF.

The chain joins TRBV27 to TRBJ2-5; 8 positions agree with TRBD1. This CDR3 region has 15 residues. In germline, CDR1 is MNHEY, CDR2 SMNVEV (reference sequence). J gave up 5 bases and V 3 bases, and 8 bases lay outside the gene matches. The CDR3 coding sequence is TGTGCCAGCAGTTTGTCTACAGGGGGAAAGGAGACCCAGTACTTC. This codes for CASSLSTGGKETQYF.

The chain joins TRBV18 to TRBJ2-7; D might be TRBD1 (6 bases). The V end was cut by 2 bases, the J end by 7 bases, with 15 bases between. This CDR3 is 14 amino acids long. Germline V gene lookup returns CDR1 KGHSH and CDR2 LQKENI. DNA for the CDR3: TGTGCCAGCTCACCATTCGAACAGGGAAGTGAGCAGTACTTC. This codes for CASSPFEQGSEQYF.

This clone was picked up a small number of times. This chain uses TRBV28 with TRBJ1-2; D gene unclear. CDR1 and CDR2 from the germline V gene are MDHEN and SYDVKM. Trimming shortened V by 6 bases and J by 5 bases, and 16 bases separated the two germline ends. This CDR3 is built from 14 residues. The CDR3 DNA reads TGTGCCAGCAGCCCTAATGCGGGGTTTTATGGCTACACCTTC. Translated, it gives CASSPNAGFYGYTF.